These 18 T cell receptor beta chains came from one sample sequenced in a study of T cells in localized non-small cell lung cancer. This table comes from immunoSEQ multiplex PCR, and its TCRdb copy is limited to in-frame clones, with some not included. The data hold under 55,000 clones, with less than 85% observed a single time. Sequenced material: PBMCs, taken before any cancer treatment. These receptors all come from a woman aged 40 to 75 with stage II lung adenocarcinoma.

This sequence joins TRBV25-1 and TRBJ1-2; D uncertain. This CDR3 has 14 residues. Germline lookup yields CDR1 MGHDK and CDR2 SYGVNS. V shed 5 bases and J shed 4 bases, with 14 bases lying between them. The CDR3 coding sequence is TGTGCCAGCAGTTCCCCGAGTACCCTCTATGGCTACACCTTC. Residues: CASSSPSTLYGYTF.

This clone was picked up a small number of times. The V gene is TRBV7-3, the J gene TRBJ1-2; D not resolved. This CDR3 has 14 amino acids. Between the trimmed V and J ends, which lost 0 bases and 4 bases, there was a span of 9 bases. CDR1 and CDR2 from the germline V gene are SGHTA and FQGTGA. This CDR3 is CASSLTYGSYGYTF. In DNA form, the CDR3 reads TGTGCCAGCAGCTTAACGTACGGAAGCTATGGCTACACCTTC.

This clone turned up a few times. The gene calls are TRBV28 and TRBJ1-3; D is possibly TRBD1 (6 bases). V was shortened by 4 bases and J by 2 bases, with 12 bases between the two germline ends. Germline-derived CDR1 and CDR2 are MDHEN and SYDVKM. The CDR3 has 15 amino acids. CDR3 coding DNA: TGTGCCAGCAGTTCCCGAGGGACAACTGGAAACACCATATATTTT. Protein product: CASSSRGTTGNTIYF.

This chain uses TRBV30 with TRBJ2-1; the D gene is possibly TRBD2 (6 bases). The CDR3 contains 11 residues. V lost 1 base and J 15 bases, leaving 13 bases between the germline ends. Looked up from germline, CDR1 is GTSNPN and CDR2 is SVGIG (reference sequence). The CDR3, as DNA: TGTGCCTGGAGTGGGACTAATTTTCCGTTCTTC. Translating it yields CAWSGTNFPFF.

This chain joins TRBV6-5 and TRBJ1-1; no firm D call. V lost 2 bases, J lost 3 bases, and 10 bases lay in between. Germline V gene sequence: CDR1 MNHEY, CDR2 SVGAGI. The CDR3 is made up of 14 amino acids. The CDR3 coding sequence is TGTGCCAGCAGTTACGAGGGTGCGGACACTGAAGCTTTCTTT. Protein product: CASSYEGADTEAFF.

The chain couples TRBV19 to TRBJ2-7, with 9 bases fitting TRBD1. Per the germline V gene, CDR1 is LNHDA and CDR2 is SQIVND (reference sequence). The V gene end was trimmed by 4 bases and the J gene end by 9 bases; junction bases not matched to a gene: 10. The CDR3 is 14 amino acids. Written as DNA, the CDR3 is TGTGCCAGTAGTACCCGGGACAGGGACACGACGCAGTACTTC. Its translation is CASSTRDRDTTQYF.

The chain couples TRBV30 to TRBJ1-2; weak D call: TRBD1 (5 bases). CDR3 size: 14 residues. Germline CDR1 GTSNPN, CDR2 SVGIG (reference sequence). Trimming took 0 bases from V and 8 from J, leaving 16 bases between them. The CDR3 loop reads CAWSVNMRGGGYTF. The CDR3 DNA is TGTGCCTGGAGTGTAAATATGAGGGGCGGGGGCTACACCTTC.

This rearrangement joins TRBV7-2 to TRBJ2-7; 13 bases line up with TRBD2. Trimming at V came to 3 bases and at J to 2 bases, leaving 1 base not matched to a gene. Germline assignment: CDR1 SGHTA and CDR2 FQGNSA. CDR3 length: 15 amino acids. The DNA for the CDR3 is TGTGCCAGCAGCTTGGGACTAGCGGGGACCTACGAGCAGTACTTC. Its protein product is CASSLGLAGTYEQYF.

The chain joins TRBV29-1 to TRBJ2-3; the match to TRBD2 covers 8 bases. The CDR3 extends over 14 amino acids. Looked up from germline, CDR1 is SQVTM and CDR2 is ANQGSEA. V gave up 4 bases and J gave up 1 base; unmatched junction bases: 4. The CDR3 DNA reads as TGCAGCGTTGTGGGACTAGGGGGCACAGATACGCAGTATTTT. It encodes CSVVGLGGTDTQYF.

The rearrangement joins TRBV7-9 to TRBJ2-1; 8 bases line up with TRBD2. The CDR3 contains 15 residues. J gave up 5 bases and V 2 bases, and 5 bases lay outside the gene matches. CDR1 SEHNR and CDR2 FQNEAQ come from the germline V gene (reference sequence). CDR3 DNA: TGTGCCAGCAGCTTAAGACTAGCGTTGAACAATGAGCAGTTCTTC. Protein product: CASSLRLALNNEQFF.

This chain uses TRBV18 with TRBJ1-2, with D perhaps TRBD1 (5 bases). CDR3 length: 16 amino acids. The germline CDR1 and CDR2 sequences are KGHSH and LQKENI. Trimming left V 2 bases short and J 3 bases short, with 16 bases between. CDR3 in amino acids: CASSPIAQAPDYGYTF. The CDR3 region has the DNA TGTGCCAGCTCACCAATCGCACAGGCCCCTGACTATGGCTACACCTTC.

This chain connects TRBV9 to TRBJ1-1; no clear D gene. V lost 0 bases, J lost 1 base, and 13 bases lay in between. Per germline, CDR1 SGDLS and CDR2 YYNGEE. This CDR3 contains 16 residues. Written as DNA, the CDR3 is TGTGCCAGCAGCGTAGTTGGGAGTACGGCGAACACTGAAGCTTTCTTT. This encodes CASSVVGSTANTEAFF.

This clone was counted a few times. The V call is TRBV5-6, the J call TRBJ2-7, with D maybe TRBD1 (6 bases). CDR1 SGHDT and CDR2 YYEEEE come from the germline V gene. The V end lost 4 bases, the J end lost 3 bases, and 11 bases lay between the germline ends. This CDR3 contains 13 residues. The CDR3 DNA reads TGTGCCAGCAGCCCTGGACAGAGCTACGAGCAGTACTTC. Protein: CASSPGQSYEQYF.

CDR3 DNA sequence: TGTGCCAGCAGTATCAAAAATACGCAGTATTTT. This sequence encodes CASSIKNTQYF. J is TRBJ2-3 and V is TRBV2, with D uncertain. Per germline, CDR1 SNHLY and CDR2 FYNNEI. The CDR3 is 11 residues long. V lost 5 bases, J lost 7 bases, and 7 bases lay in between.

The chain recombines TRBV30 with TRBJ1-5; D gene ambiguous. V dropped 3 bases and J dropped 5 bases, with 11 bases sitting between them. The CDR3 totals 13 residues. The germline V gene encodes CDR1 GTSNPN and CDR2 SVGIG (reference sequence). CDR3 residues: CAWSPDGDQPQHF. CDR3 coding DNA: TGTGCCTGGAGCCCCGACGGAGATCAGCCCCAGCATTTT.

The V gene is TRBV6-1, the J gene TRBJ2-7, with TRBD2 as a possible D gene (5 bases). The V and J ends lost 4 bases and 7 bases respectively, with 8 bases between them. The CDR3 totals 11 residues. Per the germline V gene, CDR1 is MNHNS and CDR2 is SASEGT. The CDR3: CASSGTWEQYF. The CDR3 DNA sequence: TGTGCCAGCAGTGGGACTTGGGAGCAGTACTTC.

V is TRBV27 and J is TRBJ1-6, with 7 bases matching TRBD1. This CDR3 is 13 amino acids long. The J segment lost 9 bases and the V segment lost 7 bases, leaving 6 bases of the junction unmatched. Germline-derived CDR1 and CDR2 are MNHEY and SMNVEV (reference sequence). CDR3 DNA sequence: TGTGCCAGCAAAGGGGGCGGGGGTTCACCCCTCCACTTT. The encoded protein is CASKGGGGSPLHF.

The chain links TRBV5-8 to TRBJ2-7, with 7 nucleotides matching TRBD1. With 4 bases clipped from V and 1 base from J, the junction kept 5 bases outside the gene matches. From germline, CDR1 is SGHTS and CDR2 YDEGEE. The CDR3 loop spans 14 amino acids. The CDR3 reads CASSPDRSSYEQYF. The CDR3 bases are TGTGCCAGCAGCCCGGACAGGTCGTCCTACGAGCAGTACTTC. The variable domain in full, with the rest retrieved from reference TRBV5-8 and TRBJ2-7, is EAGVTQSPTHLIKTRGQQATLRCSPISGHTSVYWYQQALGLGLQFLLWYDEGEERNRGNFPPRFSGRQFPNYSSELNVNALELEDSALYLCASSPDRSSYEQYFGPGTRLTVT.